These 28 T cell receptor beta chains came from one sample sequenced in a study of cytomegalovirus exposure and HLA in healthy donors. The PCR employed 60 Vbeta primers together with 13 Jbeta primers. Sequenced by immunoSEQ multiplex PCR; TCRdb stores in-frame clones only, minus some. This sample yields about 65,000 clones, of which approximately 82% are seen a single time; less than 3.5% belongs to the top ten. The sample comprised PBMCs. All receptors derive from a girl aged 5-17 years in good health and CMV-seropositive.

The rearrangement joins TRBV28 to TRBJ2-1; D gene uncertain. V lost 5 bases to trimming and J lost 7 bases, with 9 bases between them. Germline assignment: CDR1 MDHEN and CDR2 SYDVKM. The CDR3 sequence is 12 residues long. CDR3 sequence reads: CASSTERNEQFF. The DNA for the CDR3 is TGTGCCAGCAGTACAGAACGGAATGAGCAGTTCTTC.

J is TRBJ1-1 and V is TRBV5-1; TRBD1 is a possible D gene (5 bases). The V gene's germline CDR1 is SGHRS and CDR2 YFSETQ. Trimming took 4 bases from V and 2 from J, leaving 9 bases between them. The length of the CDR3 is 13 residues. The CDR3: CASSTDSNTEAFF. The CDR3 coding sequence is TGCGCCAGCAGCACCGACAGTAACACTGAAGCTTTCTTT.

The rearrangement links TRBV11-2 to TRBJ2-7; D might be TRBD2 (5 bases). This CDR3 region has 13 residues. V lost 5 bases and J lost 9, with 17 bases in between. The germline gives CDR1 SGHAT, CDR2 FQNNGV. Here the CDR3 reads CASSQELVSGQYF. CDR3 DNA: TGTGCCAGCAGCCAAGAACTAGTCTCAGGGCAGTACTTC.

The chain joins TRBV5-1 to TRBJ2-2; D is possibly TRBD1 (5 bases). The CDR3 runs 17 residues. The germline V and J ends were trimmed by 7 bases and 2 bases, with 21 bases remaining between them. Germline lookup yields CDR1 SGHRS and CDR2 YFSETQ. As DNA, the CDR3 is TGCGCCAGCCTACCAACCCCCCAGGGTCCCAACACCGGGGAGCTGTTTTTT. Protein: CASLPTPQGPNTGELFF. Together with reference TRBV5-1 and TRBJ2-2, the CDR3 gives the full variable domain: KAGVTQTPRYLIKTRGQQVTLSCSPISGHRSVSWYQQTPGQGLQFLFEYFSETQRNKGNFPGRFSGRQFSNSRSEMNVSTLELGDSALYLCASLPTPQGPNTGELFFGEGSRLTVL.

This clone was seen just once. The rearrangement uses TRBV25-1 and TRBJ1-1; 8 bases map to TRBD1. Per the germline V gene, CDR1 is MGHDK and CDR2 is SYGVNS. Losses at the gene ends were 5 bases for V and 4 bases for J; bases not matched to a gene: 6. The CDR3 runs 14 residues. CDR3 coding DNA: TGTGCCAGCAGTACTCAGGGGGCGAGCACTGAAGCTTTCTTT. Translation gives CASSTQGASTEAFF.

This clone was seen once. The chain joins TRBV2 to TRBJ1-2, with D possibly matching TRBD1 (5 bases). V was shortened by 6 bases and J by 8 bases, with 16 bases between the two germline ends. This CDR3 has 13 amino acids. Germline assignment: CDR1 SNHLY and CDR2 FYNNEI. CDR3 in amino acids: CASSWRRADGYTF. For the CDR3, the DNA is TGTGCCAGCAGCTGGCGCAGGGCCGACGGCTACACCTTC. Filled out from reference TRBV2 and TRBJ1-2, the complete variable domain reads EPEVTQTPSHQVTQMGQEVILRCVPISNHLYFYWYRQILGQKVEFLVSFYNNEISEKSEIFDDQFSVERPDGSNFTLKIRSTKLEDSAMYFCASSWRRADGYTFGSGTRLTVV.

CDR3 sequence reads: CARLRTGSYEQYF. The CDR3 bases are TGTGCCAGACTTCGGACAGGGTCCTACGAGCAGTACTTC. This chain joins TRBV6-5 and TRBJ2-7; 8 bases map to TRBD1. CDR1 is MNHEY, CDR2 SVGAGI, per germline. The ends lost 9 bases at V and 1 base at J; junction bases unmatched: 5. This CDR3 contains 13 residues.

V and J are TRBV6-1 and TRBJ1-4; no clear D. In germline, CDR1 is MNHNS, CDR2 SASEGT. V gave up 4 bases and J gave up 8 bases, with 14 bases separating them. This CDR3 is built from 14 residues. The CDR3 DNA follows: TGTGCCAGCAGTGCGGGGAATGAGCACGAAAAACTGTTTTTT. It yields the protein CASSAGNEHEKLFF.

This chain joins TRBV6-6 and TRBJ1-2, with TRBD1 matching 7 bases. The V gene's germline CDR1 is MNHNY and CDR2 SVGAGI (reference sequence). The CDR3 is 14 residues long. The V segment lost 2 bases and the J segment 4 bases; nucleotides outside the gene matches: 4. CDR3 residues: CASSYAGGGYGYTF. In DNA, the CDR3 is TGTGCCAGCAGTTACGCAGGGGGAGGCTATGGCTACACCTTC.

V and J are TRBV19 and TRBJ1-5; the D is unclear. Germline loops: CDR1 LNHDA, CDR2 SQIVND (reference sequence). The germline V and J ends were trimmed by 9 bases and 5 bases, with 14 bases remaining between them. The CDR3 is 13 amino acids. DNA of the CDR3: TGTGCCAGCCTCGGGTCCGGGTATCAGCCCCAGCATTTT. This codes for CASLGSGYQPQHF.

The chain is built from TRBV5-6 and TRBJ2-7; 7 bases match TRBD2. Germline V lookup: CDR1 SGHDT, CDR2 YYEEEE. Losses at the gene ends were 4 bases for V and 0 bases for J; bases not matched to a gene: 4. The CDR3 spans 14 residues. The CDR3: CASSISGLSYEQYF. CDR3 bases: TGTGCCAGCAGCATTAGCGGGCTCTCCTACGAGCAGTACTTC.

V gene TRBV2 combines with J gene TRBJ2-5, with 9 bases fitting TRBD2. This CDR3 region has 17 residues. In germline, CDR1 is SNHLY, CDR2 FYNNEI. Trimming took 4 bases from V and 5 from J; bases not matched to a gene: 14. CDR3 amino acids: CASSGVAGETSVETQYF. The CDR3 coding sequence is TGTGCCAGCAGTGGGGTAGCGGGAGAAACTTCGGTGGAGACCCAGTACTTC.

On this clone itself: Mismatch with germline at one junction end may stem from a read error. At the DNA level, this CDR3 is encoded by other sequences in the same sample as well. The chain is built from TRBV6-5 and TRBJ1-2, with D possibly matching TRBD1 (6 bases). Germline values: CDR1 MNHEY, CDR2 SVGAGI. This CDR3 region has 11 residues. The CDR3 loop is CASSSGQGYTF. The CDR3 bases are TGCGCCAGCAGTTCAGGACAGGGCTACACCTTC.

The chain combines TRBV28 with TRBJ1-1; no firm D call. The CDR3 sequence is 15 residues long. CDR1 is MDHEN, CDR2 SYDVKM, per germline. Deletions cut 1 base from V and 3 bases from J, with 12 bases between. This chain's CDR3 is CASSLLVWRDTEAFF. For the CDR3, the DNA is TGTGCCAGCAGTTTATTAGTGTGGAGGGACACTGAAGCTTTCTTT.

This rearrangement joins TRBV2 to TRBJ2-7; possibly TRBD1 for D (6 bases). V was clipped by 6 bases and J by 3 bases, with 15 bases between them. Germline V lookup: CDR1 SNHLY, CDR2 FYNNEI. The length of the CDR3 is 14 residues. The CDR3 spells CASSYGTSIYEQYF. DNA for the CDR3: TGTGCCAGCAGCTACGGGACATCAATCTACGAGCAGTACTTC.

The chain links TRBV28 to TRBJ1-3; a possible D gene is TRBD1 (5 bases). The CDR3 has 14 amino acids. The germline V gene encodes CDR1 MDHEN and CDR2 SYDVKM. Trimming took 8 bases from V and 0 from J, leaving 11 bases between them. CDR3 sequence (DNA): TGTGCCAGCTACCGGGGGGGCTCTGGAAACACCATATATTTT. This encodes CASYRGGSGNTIYF. Using reference TRBV28 and TRBJ1-3 for the parts outside the CDR3, the full variable domain is DVKVTQSSRYLVKRTGEKVFLECVQDMDHENMFWYRQDPGLGLRLIYFSYDVKMKEKGDIPEGYSVSREKKERFSLILESASTNQTSMYLCASYRGGSGNTIYFGEGSWLTVV.

As regards this clone: A read error may produce the germline difference seen at one junction end. This chain uses TRBV7-8 with TRBJ2-5; 11 bases line up with TRBD2. The CDR3 is 12 residues long. CDR1 is SGHVS and CDR2 is FQNEAQ in the germline V gene. In nucleotides, the CDR3 is TGTGCCAGCAGCTCCCCTGGACTAGCGGGTGACTTC. Protein product: CASSSPGLAGDF. Combining the CDR3 with reference TRBV7-8 and TRBJ2-5 gives the whole variable domain GAGVSQSPRYKVAKRGQDVALRCDPISGHVSLFWYQQALGQGPEFLTYFQNEAQLDKSGLPSDRFFAERPEGSVSTLKIQRTQQEDSAVYLCASSSPGLAGDFGPGTRLLVL.

The chain carries TRBV29-1 and TRBJ2-1; 9 nucleotides agree with TRBD2. CDR1 and CDR2 from the germline V gene are SQVTM and ANQGSEA. This CDR3 has 13 residues. Unmatched junction bases numbered 5, after V lost 3 bases and J lost 8 bases. CDR3 in amino acids: CSVEEGGGDEQFF. Written as DNA, the CDR3 is TGCAGCGTTGAGGAGGGCGGGGGGGATGAGCAGTTCTTC.

The CDR3 DNA reads TGTGCCAGCAGTTACCGACCCGGAGGGGAAGAGACCCAGTACTTC. It encodes CASSYRPGGEETQYF. J is TRBJ2-5 and V is TRBV28, with D possibly TRBD2 on 6 matching bases. Germline values: CDR1 MDHEN, CDR2 SYDVKM. Trimming shortened V by 4 bases and J by 3 bases, and 15 bases separated the two germline ends. The CDR3 is made up of 15 amino acids. Full variable domain (remainder filled in from reference TRBV28 and TRBJ2-5): DVKVTQSSRYLVKRTGEKVFLECVQDMDHENMFWYRQDPGLGLRLIYFSYDVKMKEKGDIPEGYSVSREKKERFSLILESASTNQTSMYLCASSYRPGGEETQYFGPGTRLLVL.

The chain has TRBV4-2 and TRBJ2-2; 8 nucleotides agree with TRBD1. The V segment lost 1 base and the J segment 3 bases; nucleotides outside the gene matches: 1. The CDR3 length is 15 residues. Per germline, CDR1 LGHNA and CDR2 YNFKEQ. As DNA, the CDR3 is TGTGCCAGCAGCCAAGCGGACAGGGACACCGGGGAGCTGTTTTTT. This codes for CASSQADRDTGELFF.

The chain uses TRBV7-9 and TRBJ1-2; D might be TRBD1 (6 bases). V lost 8 bases and J lost 2, with 18 bases in between. Germline V gene data show CDR1 as SEHNR and CDR2 as FQNEAQ (reference sequence). There are 15 residues in the CDR3. The CDR3 DNA is TGTGCCAGCCTCCCTCTGACAGGACCCAACTATGGCTACACCTTC. Its translation: CASLPLTGPNYGYTF.

This chain links TRBV7-7 with TRBJ2-1; a weak D match, TRBD2 (5 bases). Germline CDR1 and CDR2: SSHAT and FNYEAQ (reference sequence). V lost 1 base, J lost 9 bases, and 13 bases lay in between. CDR3 length equals 14 residues. CDR3 region: CASSLGGLLGEQFF. DNA of the CDR3: TGTGCCAGCAGCTTAGGAGGGCTTCTCGGTGAGCAGTTCTTC.

The chain links TRBV6-5 to TRBJ1-2; D gene uncertain. The length of the CDR3 is 13 residues. The V and J ends lost 6 bases and 4 bases respectively, with 12 bases between them. Germline V lookup: CDR1 MNHEY, CDR2 SVGAGI. CDR3: CASRAGRLYGYTF. The CDR3 DNA sequence: TGTGCCAGCAGGGCCGGGAGACTCTATGGCTACACCTTC.

This chain joins TRBV7-2 and TRBJ2-1, with TRBD1 matching 7 bases. CDR1 SGHTA and CDR2 FQGNSA come from the germline V gene. Trimming removed 2 bases from V and 5 bases from J; junction bases left unmatched: 6. The length of the CDR3 is 15 residues. Written as DNA, the CDR3 is TGTGCCAGCAGCTTACGCAGGACAGGCGACAATGAGCAGTTCTTC. Encoded protein: CASSLRRTGDNEQFF. Combining the CDR3 with reference TRBV7-2 and TRBJ2-1 gives the whole variable domain GAGVSQSPSNKVTEKGKDVELRCDPISGHTALYWYRQSLGQGLEFLIYFQGNSAPDKSGLPSDRFSAERTGGSVSTLTIQRTQQEDSAVYLCASSLRRTGDNEQFFGPGTRLTVL.

This clone was observed a handful of times. V usage is TRBV4-1 and J usage is TRBJ1-4; maybe TRBD1 (5 bases). CDR1 and CDR2 (germline): MGHRA, YSYEKL. This CDR3 contains 18 residues. V lost 3 bases, J lost 0 bases, and 17 bases lay in between. The CDR3 loop is CASSHSPSGAATNEKLFF. CDR3 sequence (DNA): TGCGCCAGCAGCCACTCACCGAGCGGGGCCGCAACTAATGAAAAACTGTTTTTT.

The chain recombines TRBV28 with TRBJ2-7; D not certain. CDR3 size: 12 residues. The germline CDR1 and CDR2 sequences are MDHEN and SYDVKM. Trimming took 4 bases from V and 6 from J, leaving 10 bases between them. CDR3 in amino acids: CASSSPLSEQYF. The CDR3 region has the DNA TGTGCCAGCAGTTCCCCGTTGAGCGAGCAGTACTTC.

This chain connects TRBV6-5 to TRBJ1-1, with 8 bases lining up with TRBD1. J was trimmed by 8 bases and V by 6 bases; bases with no gene match: 8. Per the germline V gene, CDR1 is MNHEY and CDR2 is SVGAGI. The CDR3 sequence is 13 residues long. CDR3 residues: CASRRGQGSEAFF. Written as DNA, the CDR3 is TGTGCCAGCAGACGAGGACAGGGAAGCGAAGCTTTCTTT.

The chain's CDR3 is CASSVGLASYEQYF. CDR3 nucleotides: TGTGCCAGCAGTGTCGGACTAGCCTCCTACGAGCAGTACTTC. This chain joins TRBV2 and TRBJ2-7; 8 bases are a match to TRBD2. Germline V gives CDR1 SNHLY, CDR2 FYNNEI. The CDR3 covers 14 residues. J lost 0 bases, V lost 4 bases, and 2 bases had no gene match.